This TCR beta chain emerged from a study of T cell responses to AZD1222 COVID-19 vaccine (dated by TCRdb to about 2021). As for the study more broadly: AZD1222 recipients whose second dose came at about 4 weeks and those whose second dose came at about 12 weeks were combined into one group, since spike-specific TCR depth and breadth did not differ between the two schedules. TCR sequencing was performed for approximately 240 trial participants, of whom around 200 were given two doses of AZD1222 and around 25 were given two doses of MenACWY control vaccine. Trial participants were enrolled by age into 18-55, 56-69 and 70-plus year subgroups, with approximately 150, 30 and 60 TCR-sequenced participants respectively. The paper's findings and limits, for the study overall: Participants were mostly white British and included more females than males, and it was suggested by the authors that clonal diversity may have been underestimated. The whole spike protein was spanned by vaccine-associated CD4 TCRs, and dominant responses were seen in regions 160-218 and 743-854. A significant rise in spike-specific TCR breadth and depth was observed after two AZD1222 doses relative to day 0 and relative to MenACWY recipients. Because no day 14 peak-response samples were available, repertoires were characterized only after the peak T cell response. The 56-69-year group was small, and its depth increase did not reach significance, likely because of low power. Reportedly, almost half of the unique spike-specific TCRs recognized epitopes lying outside the regions that are mutated in the B.1.351 and B.1.1.7 variants. Only five to seven AZD1222 recipients were SARS-CoV-2 seropositive at baseline, limiting conclusions about previously exposed vaccinees.

In the case of this clone: It has no known antigen specificity. Qualities for individual bases were not recorded, and no much larger clone is one base off.

The time point label corresponds to: baseline before first vaccination. Vaccinee samples were obtained from the UK trials COV001 and COV002, which included a single-blind randomized controlled phase 2/3 trial of AZD1222 (ChAdOx1 nCoV-19) in healthy adults. Trial participant PBMC samples were collected at day 0 and day 28 after the second dose for TCRbeta chain sequencing. The CDR3 regions of human TCRbeta chains were analyzed by immunosequencing. Concerning the study's data processing: Repertoire TCRs were matched against a reference library of SARS-CoV-2-specific TCRs generated with the MIRA antigen-specificity platform. Breadth was defined as the fraction of unique TCRs that were SARS-CoV-2-associated, and depth was defined as the fraction of total T cells that were SARS-CoV-2-associated. Using the MIRA data, each spike-specific TCR was assigned both to the spike region to which the TCR was reactive and to a CD4 or CD8 class. Log10-transformed breadth and depth values were compared by one-way ANOVA with Sidak's multiple comparisons tests. TCRdb retrieved this table from immuneACCESS and kept in-frame rearrangements only. Not all clones are present; in checked studies, unresolved V genes account for under half, and no reason is known for the remainder. V, J and clone size derive from that table, while D and trimming were established from the DNA sequence. The sample yields about 180,000 clones; approximately 94% were counted once. Around 2.6% of the sample rests with the top ten.

V was cut back by 1 base and J by 0 bases, leaving a gap of 7 bases between them. From cysteine to phenylalanine, the CDR3 is 15 amino acids long. Only the CDR3 DNA stays, 45 bases, in frame from base 1. The germline V gene encodes CDR1 SGHDT and CDR2 YYEEEE. The sequence came from an adult in good health. Specimen: peripheral blood, collected on day 0 of AZD1222 vaccination. The V and J genes are TRBV5-6 and TRBJ1-4, with the D gene not clear enough to name. The CDR3 reads CASSLLRATNEKLFF. The sequence in DNA is TGTGCCAGCAGCTTGTTGAGAGCAACTAATGAAAAACTGTTTTTT. The CDR3 plus the reference TRBV5-6 and TRBJ1-4 genes for the other parts give the full variable domain: DAGVTQSPTHLIKTRGQQVTLRCSPKSGHDTVSWYQQALGQGPQFIFQYYEEEERQRGNFPDRFSGHQFPNYSSELNVNALLLGDSALYLCASSLLRATNEKLFFGSGTQLSVL.